Each of the 26 T cell receptor beta chains below was sequenced from the same sample in a study of CD8+CD57+ T cells in acquired aplastic anemia. Only patients with CD8+CD57+ cell expansion on flow cytometry were chosen for sequencing. The use of genomic DNA as template underpinned the TCR beta VDJ and CDR3 profiling. TCRdb passed the reads through MiXCR, listing each CDR3 protein once. The sample consists of roughly 93,000 distinct CDR3 sequences, approximately 73% of them appearing once. The source material was sorted CD4+, CD8+, or CD8+CD57+ T cells (not recorded which) from PBMCs. The source of these receptors is a human donor with aplastic anemia.

In this sample, this clonotype turned up once. The V call is TRBV9, the J call TRBJ2-7; D is uncertain. V was trimmed by 3 bases and J by 6 bases, leaving 4 bases between them. This CDR3 has 10 residues. Germline CDR1 SGDLS, CDR2 YYNGEE. This CDR3 is CASSGSEQYF. The CDR3 DNA follows: TGTGCCAGCAGCGGGAGCGAGCAGTACTTC.

This clonotype was picked up many times. The CDR3 nucleotides read TGTGCCAGCGGAGCATACGGTGGACAGAGAAAGGACACTGAAGCTTTCTTT. It codes for CASGAYGGQRKDTEAFF. This chain links TRBV9 with TRBJ1-1, with a possible D match to TRBD1 (6 bases). The ends were cut back, 7 bases at V and 3 bases at J, with 25 bases in the middle. This CDR3 region has 17 residues. CDR1 and CDR2 (germline): SGDLS, YYNGEE.

This sequence joins TRBV19 and TRBJ2-7; TRBD2 agrees at 11 bases. The CDR3 consists of 15 residues. From germline, CDR1 is LNHDA and CDR2 SQIVND (reference sequence). The V gene end was trimmed by 5 bases and the J gene end by 4 bases; junction bases not matched to a gene: 7. The CDR3 sequence is CASSPIRTSGYEQYF. The CDR3 bases are TGTGCCAGTAGTCCTATTCGGACTAGCGGGTACGAGCAGTACTTC. Looking up the rest from reference TRBV19 and TRBJ2-7 gives the full variable domain: DGGITQSPKYLFRKEGQNVTLSCEQNLNHDAMYWYRQDPGQGLRLIYYSQIVNDFQKGDIAEGYSVSREKKESFPLTVTSAQKNPTAFYLCASSPIRTSGYEQYFGPGTRLTVT.

J is TRBJ2-5 and V is TRBV10-3; a possible D gene is TRBD1 (8 bases). Germline loops: CDR1 ENHRY, CDR2 SYGVKD. Trimming shortened V by 6 bases and J by 5 bases, and 16 bases separated the two germline ends. The CDR3 totals 14 residues. CDR3 bases: TGTGCCATCAGCCAGACAGGGGAGGGGGAGACCCAGTACTTC. Its translation is CAISQTGEGETQYF.

V usage is TRBV19 and J usage is TRBJ2-1; D gene uncertain. Trimming took off 4 bases at V and 3 bases at J, with 13 bases between the two ends. The CDR3 extends over 15 amino acids. Germline CDR1 LNHDA, CDR2 SQIVND (reference sequence). CDR3 in DNA: TGTGCCAGTAGTAGAACCCCTACCGACTACAATGAGCAGTTCTTC. Its translation is CASSRTPTDYNEQFF.

The chain recombines TRBV5-1 with TRBJ1-2, with a weak D call TRBD1 (6 bases). CDR3 length: 12 amino acids. The germline V gene has CDR1 SGHRS and CDR2 YFSETQ. V was pared by 3 bases and J by 14 bases, with 17 bases between. The chain's CDR3 is CASSSTGNGLTF. The CDR3 bases are TGCGCCAGCAGCTCCACAGGGAACGGGCTTACCTTC.

CDR3 DNA sequence: TGCGCCAGCAGTCAAGCGGGAGGAGATACGCAGTATTTT. It encodes CASSQAGGDTQYF. The chain is built from TRBV5-1 and TRBJ2-3; 9 bases fit TRBD2. Losses at the gene ends were 5 bases for V and 5 bases for J; bases not matched to a gene: 3. The CDR3 covers 13 residues. Per the germline V gene, CDR1 is SGHRS and CDR2 is YFSETQ.

V gene TRBV25-1 combines with J gene TRBJ2-1, with 8 bases lining up with TRBD1. The CDR3 has 15 amino acids. CDR1 and CDR2 from the germline V gene are MGHDK and SYGVNS. Losses at the gene ends were 6 bases for V and 7 bases for J; bases not matched to a gene: 11. CDR3 sequence: CASSHAQGANNEQFF. CDR3 sequence (DNA): TGTGCCAGCAGCCACGCGCAGGGGGCGAATAATGAGCAGTTCTTC. The full variable domain, in which reference TRBV25-1 and TRBJ2-1 provide the parts outside the CDR3, is EADIYQTPRYLVIGTGKKITLECSQTMGHDKMYWYQQDPGMELHLIHYSYGVNSTEKGDLSSESTVSRIRTEHFPLTLESARPSHTSQYLCASSHAQGANNEQFFGPGTRLTVL.

J is TRBJ1-5 and V is TRBV10-1; 10 bases fit TRBD1. The CDR3 sequence is 17 residues long. The V and J ends lost 4 bases and 0 bases, in that order; junction bases with no gene match: 6. Germline V gene data show CDR1 as WNHNN and CDR2 as SYGVQD (reference sequence). The CDR3 DNA reads TGCGCCAGCAGTGCGTCGGGACAGGGGCTTAGCAATCAGCCCCAGCATTTT. Protein: CASSASGQGLSNQPQHF.

This chain uses TRBV12-3 or TRBV12-4 with TRBJ1-1, with D perhaps TRBD1 (6 bases). The V gene lost 5 bases and the J gene lost 1 base, with 11 bases spanning the gap. CDR3 length: 14 amino acids. The CDR3 DNA reads TGTGCCAGCAGTCCCTACAGGGAGAACACTGAAGCTTTCTTT. Amino acid sequence: CASSPYRENTEAFF.

This clonotype has just a few counts. A clone one base away is much larger, so this may be a read error. CDR3 residues: CASSEAGELVVQFF. Here the CDR3 DNA reads TGTGCCAGCAGTGAAGCAGGAGAGCTGGTCGTGCAGTTCTTC. The chain has TRBV6-1 and TRBJ2-1; D remains unclear. Trimming removed 0 bases at V and 12 bases at J, with 15 bases between. Germline CDR1 reads MNHNS; CDR2 reads SASEGT. The CDR3 totals 14 residues.

The chain is built from TRBV11-2 and TRBJ2-7; TRBD1 agrees at 7 bases. The CDR3 is 13 residues long. V lost 5 bases and J lost 6; bases outside the gene matches: 7. Germline values: CDR1 SGHAT, CDR2 FQNNGV. CDR3 DNA: TGTGCCAGCAGCCGCACAGGGGCGGTCGAGCAGTACTTC. Protein sequence: CASSRTGAVEQYF.

The chain employs TRBV7-9 and TRBJ2-5; D tentatively reads TRBD1 or TRBD2 (6 bases each). Germline CDR1 reads SEHNR; CDR2 reads FQNEAQ (reference sequence). V lost 2 bases, J lost 5 bases, and 12 bases lay in between. The CDR3 covers 14 residues. The CDR3 bases are TGTGCCAGCAGCTTAATGGGGGGCGCGGAGACCCAGTACTTC. This encodes CASSLMGGAETQYF.

The chain has TRBV24-1 and TRBJ2-1; D gene ambiguous. CDR3 length: 14 residues. Trimming left V 1 base short and J 6 bases short, with 9 bases between. Germline assignment: CDR1 KGHDR and CDR2 SFDVKD. The DNA for the CDR3 is TGTGCCACCAGTGATTTTTCGGCAAGCAATGAGCAGTTCTTC. Translation gives CATSDFSASNEQFF.

The genes are TRBV7-9 and TRBJ2-7; the D call may be TRBD1 or TRBD2 (5 bases each). CDR1 is SEHNR and CDR2 is FQNEAQ in the germline V gene (reference sequence). The V gene lost 5 bases and the J gene lost 2 bases, with 10 bases spanning the gap. There are 13 residues in the CDR3. The CDR3 sequence: CASSPLGPYEQYF. The CDR3 DNA follows: TGTGCCAGCAGCCCCCTGGGACCCTACGAGCAGTACTTC.

CDR3 in amino acids: CSVASEAQYF. CDR3 in DNA: TGCAGCGTTGCCAGCGAGGCGCAGTACTTC. The gene calls are TRBV29-1 and TRBJ2-7; no clear D gene. The CDR3 is made up of 10 amino acids. V gave up 4 bases and J gave up 9 bases, with 10 bases separating them. Per the germline V gene, CDR1 is SQVTM and CDR2 is ANQGSEA.

In the case of this clonotype: With a much larger clone just one base away, this may be a read error. The CDR3 DNA is TGCAGCGTTGTGGAGGGACAGGACAACTGTGGCTACACCTTC. Its translation is CSVVEGQDNCGYTF. The chain links TRBV29-1 to TRBJ1-2; TRBD1 aligns across 8 bases. The CDR3 runs 14 residues. CDR1 and CDR2 from the germline V gene are SQVTM and ANQGSEA.

This clonotype has ten or more counts. The chain combines TRBV2 with TRBJ2-7, with TRBD2 as a possible D gene (6 bases). This CDR3 comprises 12 residues. The V gene's germline CDR1 is SNHLY and CDR2 FYNNEI. The germline V and J ends were trimmed by 10 bases and 4 bases, with 14 bases remaining between them. The CDR3, as DNA: TGTGCCACCCGGGACTCTCCTTACGAGCAGTACTTC. Amino acids: CATRDSPYEQYF.

The J gene is TRBJ1-2, the V gene TRBV24-1, with 12 bases fitting TRBD1. The CDR3 loop spans 17 amino acids. V lost 3 bases, J lost 4 bases, and 8 bases stayed unmatched. In germline, CDR1 is KGHDR, CDR2 SFDVKD. The CDR3 protein is CATSDIGTGGFSYGYTF. CDR3 bases: TGTGCCACCAGTGATATAGGGACAGGGGGCTTTAGCTATGGCTACACCTTC.

J is TRBJ2-7 and V is TRBV19; D is unclear. Germline V gene data show CDR1 as LNHDA and CDR2 as SQIVND (reference sequence). The CDR3 length is 13 residues. The V and J ends lost 3 bases and 3 bases respectively, with 9 bases between them. The CDR3 nucleotides read TGTGCCAGTAGTATCTCCTCGAACTACGAGCAGTACTTC. It specifies CASSISSNYEQYF.

The rearrangement links TRBV20-1 to TRBJ2-1; 7 positions match TRBD2. The J segment lost 3 bases and the V segment lost 5 bases, leaving 10 bases of the junction unmatched. The germline V gene encodes CDR1 DFQATT and CDR2 SNEGSKA (reference sequence). This CDR3 comprises 15 residues. Here the CDR3 DNA reads TGCAGTGCTCGACAAGCTAGCGGCTTCTACAATGAGCAGTTCTTC. This encodes CSARQASGFYNEQFF.

This chain uses TRBV2 with TRBJ2-2; tentative D call: TRBD2 (5 bases). The CDR3 is 15 amino acids. The V and J ends lost 1 base and 7 bases respectively, with 13 bases between them. The germline gives CDR1 SNHLY, CDR2 FYNNEI. The CDR3 DNA is TGTGCCAGCAGTGAAGGACTGTGGGCGGGCGGGGAGCTGTTTTTT. This sequence encodes CASSEGLWAGGELFF.

This clonotype was counted at least ten times. V is TRBV9 and J is TRBJ2-1, with a tentative D call TRBD1 (6 bases). Germline CDR1 is SGDLS and CDR2 is YYNGEE. V was cut by 0 bases and J by 6 bases, with 25 bases left in between. The CDR3 extends over 19 amino acids. The CDR3 nucleotides are TGTGCCAGCAGCGTAGATGATCTGGTGGCAGGGGCATTGGGCAATGAGCAGTTCTTC. Translating gives CASSVDDLVAGALGNEQFF.

This clonotype was observed a single time. V gene TRBV2 combines with J gene TRBJ1-3, with 9 positions matching TRBD1. CDR1 is SNHLY and CDR2 is FYNNEI in the germline V gene. J was trimmed by 4 bases and V by 8 bases; bases with no gene match: 0. This CDR3 is built from 12 residues. The CDR3 sequence is CASGTGGNTIYF. In DNA form, the CDR3 reads TGTGCCAGCGGGACAGGGGGAAACACCATATATTTT.

Ten or more counts support this clonotype. The chain joins TRBV7-8 to TRBJ2-7, with unresolved D. CDR3 size: 15 residues. CDR1 is SGHVS and CDR2 is FQNEAQ in the germline V gene. V gave up 1 base and J gave up 1 base, with 11 bases separating them. CDR3 region: CASSLVQGPSYEQYF. In nucleotides, the CDR3 is TGTGCCAGCAGCTTAGTGCAAGGACCATCCTACGAGCAGTACTTC.

The chain couples TRBV5-6 to TRBJ2-5; a weak D match, TRBD2 (5 bases). The CDR3 loop spans 14 amino acids. CDR1 and CDR2 (germline): SGHDT, YYEEEE. Trimming removed 1 base from V and 2 bases from J, with 9 bases in between. The CDR3 spells CASSLLGDQETQYF. Written as DNA, the CDR3 is TGTGCCAGCAGCTTGCTGGGAGATCAAGAGACCCAGTACTTC.